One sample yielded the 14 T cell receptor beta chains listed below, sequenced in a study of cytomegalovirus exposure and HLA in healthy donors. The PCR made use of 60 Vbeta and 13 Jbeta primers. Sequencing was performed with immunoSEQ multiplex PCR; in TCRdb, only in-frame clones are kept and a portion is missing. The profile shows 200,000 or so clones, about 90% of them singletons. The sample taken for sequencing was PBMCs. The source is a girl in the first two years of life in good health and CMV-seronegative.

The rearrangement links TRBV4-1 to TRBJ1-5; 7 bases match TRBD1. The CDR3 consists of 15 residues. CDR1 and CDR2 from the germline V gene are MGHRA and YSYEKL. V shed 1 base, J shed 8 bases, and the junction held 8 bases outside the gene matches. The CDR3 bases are TGCGCCAGCAGCCAAGGACAGGGCCTTGGAGAGCCCCAGCATTTT. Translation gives CASSQGQGLGEPQHF.

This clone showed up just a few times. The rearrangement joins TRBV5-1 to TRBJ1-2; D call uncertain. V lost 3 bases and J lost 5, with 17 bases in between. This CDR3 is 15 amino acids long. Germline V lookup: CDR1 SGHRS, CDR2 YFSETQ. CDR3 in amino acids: CASSSRPGAPYGYTF. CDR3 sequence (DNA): TGCGCCAGCAGCTCGCGCCCGGGAGCCCCATATGGCTACACCTTC.

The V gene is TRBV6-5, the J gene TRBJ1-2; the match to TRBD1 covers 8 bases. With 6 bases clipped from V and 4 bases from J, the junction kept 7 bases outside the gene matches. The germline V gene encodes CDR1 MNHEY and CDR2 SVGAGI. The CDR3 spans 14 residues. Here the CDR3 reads CASRTGTGPYGYTF. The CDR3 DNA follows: TGTGCCAGCAGGACCGGGACAGGTCCCTATGGCTACACCTTC.

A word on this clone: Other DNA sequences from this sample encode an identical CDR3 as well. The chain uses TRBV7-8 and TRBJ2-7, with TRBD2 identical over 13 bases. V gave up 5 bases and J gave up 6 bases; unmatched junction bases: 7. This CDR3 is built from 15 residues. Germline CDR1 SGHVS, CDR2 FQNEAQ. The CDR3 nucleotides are TGTGCCAGCAGCCATACTAGCGGGGGGGCTGTCGAGCAGTACTTC. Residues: CASSHTSGGAVEQYF.

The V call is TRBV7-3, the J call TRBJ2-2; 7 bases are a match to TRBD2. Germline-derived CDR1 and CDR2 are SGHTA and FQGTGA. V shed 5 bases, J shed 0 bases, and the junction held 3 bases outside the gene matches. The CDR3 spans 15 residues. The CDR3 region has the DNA TGTGCCAGCAGCCGACTAGCAGCGAACACCGGGGAGCTGTTTTTT. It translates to CASSRLAANTGELFF.

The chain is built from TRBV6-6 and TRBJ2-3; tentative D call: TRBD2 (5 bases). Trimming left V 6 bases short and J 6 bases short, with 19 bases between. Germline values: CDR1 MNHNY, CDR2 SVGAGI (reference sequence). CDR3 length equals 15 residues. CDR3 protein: CASSPVGSSGDTQYF. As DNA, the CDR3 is TGTGCCAGCAGCCCCGTTGGGAGTAGTGGCGATACGCAGTATTTT.

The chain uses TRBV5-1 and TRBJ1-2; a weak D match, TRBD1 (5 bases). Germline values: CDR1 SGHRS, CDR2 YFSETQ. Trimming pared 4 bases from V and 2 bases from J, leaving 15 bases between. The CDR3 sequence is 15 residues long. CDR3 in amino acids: CASSGGGVLNYGYTF. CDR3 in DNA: TGCGCCAGCAGCGGCGGGGGGGTACTAAACTATGGCTACACCTTC.

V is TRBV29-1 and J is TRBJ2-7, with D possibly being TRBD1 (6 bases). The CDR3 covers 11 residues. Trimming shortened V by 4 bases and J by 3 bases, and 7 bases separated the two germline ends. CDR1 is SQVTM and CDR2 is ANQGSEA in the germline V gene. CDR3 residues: CSVVGGYEQYF. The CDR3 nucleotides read TGCAGCGTTGTAGGGGGCTACGAGCAGTACTTC.

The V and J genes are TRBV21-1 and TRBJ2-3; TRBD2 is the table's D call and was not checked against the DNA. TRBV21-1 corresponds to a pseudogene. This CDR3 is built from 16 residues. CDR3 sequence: CATSMDYRSSTDTQYF. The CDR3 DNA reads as TGTGCCACGTCGATGGACTATCGCTCTAGCACAGATACGCAGTATTTT.

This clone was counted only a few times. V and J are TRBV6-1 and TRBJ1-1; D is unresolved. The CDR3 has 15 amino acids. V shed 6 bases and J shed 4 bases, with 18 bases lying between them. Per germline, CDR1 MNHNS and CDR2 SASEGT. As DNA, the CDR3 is TGTGCCAGCAGAACCGGACGGGCGGGGAGCACTGAAGCTTTCTTT. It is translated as CASRTGRAGSTEAFF.

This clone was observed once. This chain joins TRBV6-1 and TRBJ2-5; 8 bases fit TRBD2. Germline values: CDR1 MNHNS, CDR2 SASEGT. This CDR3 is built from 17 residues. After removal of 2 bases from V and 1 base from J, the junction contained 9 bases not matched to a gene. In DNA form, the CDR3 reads TGTGCCAGCAGTGAACGCCGGGGGGGCCAGATCCAAGAGACCCAGTACTTC. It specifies CASSERRGGQIQETQYF.

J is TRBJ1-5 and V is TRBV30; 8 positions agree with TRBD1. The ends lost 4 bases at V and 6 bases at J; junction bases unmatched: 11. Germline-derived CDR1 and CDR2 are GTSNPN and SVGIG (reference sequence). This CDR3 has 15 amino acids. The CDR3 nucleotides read TGTGCCTGGACCACCGGACAGGGTTCCCGTCAGCCCCAGCATTTT. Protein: CAWTTGQGSRQPQHF.

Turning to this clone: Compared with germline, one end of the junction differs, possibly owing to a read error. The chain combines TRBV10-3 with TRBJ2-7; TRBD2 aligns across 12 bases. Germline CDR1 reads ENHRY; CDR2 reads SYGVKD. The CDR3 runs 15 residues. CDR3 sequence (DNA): TGTGCCACCGGGGTGGGACTAGCGGGTCGTGGCGAGCAGTACTTT. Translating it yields CATGVGLAGRGEQYF.

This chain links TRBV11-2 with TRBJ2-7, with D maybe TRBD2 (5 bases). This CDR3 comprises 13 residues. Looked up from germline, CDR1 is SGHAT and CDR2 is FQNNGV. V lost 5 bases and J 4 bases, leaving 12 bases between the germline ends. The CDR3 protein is CASSESRGYEQYF. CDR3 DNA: TGTGCCAGCAGCGAAAGCCGGGGTTACGAGCAGTACTTC.